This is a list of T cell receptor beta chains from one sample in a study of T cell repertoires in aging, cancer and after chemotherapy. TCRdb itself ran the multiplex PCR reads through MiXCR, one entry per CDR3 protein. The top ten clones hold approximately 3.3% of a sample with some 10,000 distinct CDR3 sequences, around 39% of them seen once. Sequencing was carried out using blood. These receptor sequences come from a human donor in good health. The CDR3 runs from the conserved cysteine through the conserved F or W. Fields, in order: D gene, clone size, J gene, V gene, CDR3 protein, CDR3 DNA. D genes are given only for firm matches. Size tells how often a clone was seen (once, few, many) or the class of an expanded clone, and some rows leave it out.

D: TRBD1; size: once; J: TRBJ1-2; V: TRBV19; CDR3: CASSIHAGQGGSGGYTF; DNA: TGTGCCAGTAGTATTCATGCCGGACAGGGGGGATCAGGTGGCTACACCTTC
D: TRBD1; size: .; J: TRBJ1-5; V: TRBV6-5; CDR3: CASSYGQGNQPQHF; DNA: TGTGCCAGCAGTTACGGACAGGGTAATCAGCCCCAGCATTTT
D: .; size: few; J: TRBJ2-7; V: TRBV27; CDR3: CASSPRPYEQYF; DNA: TGTGCCAGCAGCCCCAGGCCCTACGAGCAGTACTTC
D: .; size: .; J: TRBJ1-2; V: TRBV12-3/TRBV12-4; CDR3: CASSLWRDNYGYTF; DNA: TGTGCCAGCAGTTTATGGAGGGACAACTATGGCTACACCTTC
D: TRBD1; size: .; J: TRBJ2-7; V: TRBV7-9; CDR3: CASSSRVQGVHEQYF; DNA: TGTGCCAGCAGCTCCCGGGTCCAGGGGGTCCACGAGCAGTACTTC
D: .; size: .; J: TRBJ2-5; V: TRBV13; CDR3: CASSLRGAWETQYF; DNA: TGTGCCAGCAGCTTACGGGGGGCCTGGGAGACCCAGTACTTC
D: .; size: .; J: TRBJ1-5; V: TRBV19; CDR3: CASSIAGTSNQPQHF; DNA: TGTGCCAGTAGTATAGCAGGGACTAGCAATCAGCCCCAGCATTTT
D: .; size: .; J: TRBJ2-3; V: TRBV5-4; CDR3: CASSLGLEFNTDTQYF; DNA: TGTGCCAGCAGCTTGGGTCTGGAGTTTAACACAGATACGCAGTATTTT
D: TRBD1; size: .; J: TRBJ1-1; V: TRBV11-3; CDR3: CASSEGDRGVPNTEAFF; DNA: TGTGCCAGCAGCGAAGGGGACAGGGGTGTCCCGAACACTGAAGCTTTCTTT
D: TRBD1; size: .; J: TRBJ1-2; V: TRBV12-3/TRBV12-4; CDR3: CASSLSLQGADGYTF; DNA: TGTGCCAGCAGTCTTTCGCTCCAGGGGGCAGATGGCTACACCTTC
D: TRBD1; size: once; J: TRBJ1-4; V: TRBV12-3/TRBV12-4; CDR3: CASSPRQGSEKLFF; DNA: TGTGCCAGCAGTCCGAGACAGGGTAGCGAAAAACTGTTTTTT
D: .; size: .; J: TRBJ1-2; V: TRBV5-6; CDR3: CASTPAGLPGGYTF; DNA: TGTGCCAGCACCCCCGCCGGGCTACCGGGTGGCTACACCTTC
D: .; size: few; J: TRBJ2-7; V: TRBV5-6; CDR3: CASSLSGYKDYEQYF; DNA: TGTGCCAGCAGCTTGAGTGGTTATAAGGACTACGAGCAGTACTTC
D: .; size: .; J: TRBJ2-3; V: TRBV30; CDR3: CASNGATTTGGDTQYF; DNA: TGTGCCAGTAATGGCGCCACGACCACCGGGGGAGATACGCAGTATTTT
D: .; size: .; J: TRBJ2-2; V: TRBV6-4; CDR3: CASRRQTNTGELFF; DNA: TGTGCCAGCAGAAGACAGACCAACACCGGGGAGCTGTTTTTT
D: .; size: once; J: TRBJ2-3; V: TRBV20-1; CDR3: CSATEAGNTDTQYF; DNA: TGCAGTGCTACGGAGGCAGGGAATACAGATACGCAGTATTTT
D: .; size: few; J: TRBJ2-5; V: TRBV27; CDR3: CASSHEVDRPQETQYF; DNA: TGTGCCAGCAGTCACGAAGTGGACAGACCCCAAGAGACCCAGTACTTC
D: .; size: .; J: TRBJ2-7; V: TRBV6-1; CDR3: CASSLGGYEQYF; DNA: TGTGCCAGCAGCCTCGGGGGATACGAGCAGTACTTC
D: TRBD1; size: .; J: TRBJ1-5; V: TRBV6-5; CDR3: CASSPVRGLNQPQHF; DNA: TGTGCCAGCAGCCCCGTGAGGGGGCTTAATCAGCCCCAGCATTTT
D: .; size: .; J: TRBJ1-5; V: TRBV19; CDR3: CASSRFSGDDSYQPQHF; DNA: TGTGCCAGTAGTAGGTTCTCAGGGGATGATTCGTATCAGCCCCAGCATTTT